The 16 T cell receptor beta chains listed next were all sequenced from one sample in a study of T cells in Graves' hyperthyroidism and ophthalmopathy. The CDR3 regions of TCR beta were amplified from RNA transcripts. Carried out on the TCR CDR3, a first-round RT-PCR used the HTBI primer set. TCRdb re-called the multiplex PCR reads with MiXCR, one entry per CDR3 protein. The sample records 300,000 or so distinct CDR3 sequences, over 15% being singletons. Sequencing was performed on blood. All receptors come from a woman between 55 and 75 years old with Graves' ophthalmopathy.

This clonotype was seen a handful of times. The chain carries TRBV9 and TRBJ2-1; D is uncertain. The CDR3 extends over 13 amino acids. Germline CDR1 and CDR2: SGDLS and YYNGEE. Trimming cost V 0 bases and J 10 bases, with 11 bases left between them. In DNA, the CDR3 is TGTGCCAGCAGCGTAGATCGCCCAGAAGAGCAGTTCTTC. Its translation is CASSVDRPEEQFF.

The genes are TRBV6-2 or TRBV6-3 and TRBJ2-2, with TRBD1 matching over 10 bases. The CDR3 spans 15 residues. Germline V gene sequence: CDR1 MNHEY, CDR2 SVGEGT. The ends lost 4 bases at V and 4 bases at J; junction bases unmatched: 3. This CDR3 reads CASSLTGGFTGELFF. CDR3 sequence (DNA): TGTGCCAGCAGTTTGACAGGGGGCTTCACCGGGGAGCTGTTTTTT.

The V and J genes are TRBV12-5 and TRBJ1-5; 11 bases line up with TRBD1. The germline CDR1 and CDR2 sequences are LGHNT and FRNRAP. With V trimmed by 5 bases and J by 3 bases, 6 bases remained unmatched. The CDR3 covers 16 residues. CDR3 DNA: TGTGCTAGTGGTACGGGGACAGGGGGGGACAATCAGCCCCAGCATTTT. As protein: CASGTGTGGDNQPQHF.

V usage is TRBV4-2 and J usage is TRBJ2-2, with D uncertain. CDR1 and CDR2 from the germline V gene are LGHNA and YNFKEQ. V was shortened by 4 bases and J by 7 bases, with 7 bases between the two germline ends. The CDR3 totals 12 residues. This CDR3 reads CASSPSDGELFF. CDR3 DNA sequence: TGTGCCAGCAGCCCCTCGGACGGGGAGCTGTTTTTT.

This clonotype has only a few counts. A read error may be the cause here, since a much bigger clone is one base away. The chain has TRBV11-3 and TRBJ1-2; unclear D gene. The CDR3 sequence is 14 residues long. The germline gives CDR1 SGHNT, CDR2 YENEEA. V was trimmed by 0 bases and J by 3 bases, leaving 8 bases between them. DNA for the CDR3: TGTGCCAGCAGCTTAGATCCGATGGACTATGGCTACACCTTC. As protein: CASSLDPMDYGYTF. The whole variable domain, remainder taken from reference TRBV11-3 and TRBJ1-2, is EAGVVQSPRYKIIEKKQPVAFWCNPISGHNTLYWYLQNLGQGPELLIRYENEEAVDDSQLPKDRFSAERLKGVDSTLKIQPAELGDSAVYLCASSLDPMDYGYTFGSGTRLTVV.

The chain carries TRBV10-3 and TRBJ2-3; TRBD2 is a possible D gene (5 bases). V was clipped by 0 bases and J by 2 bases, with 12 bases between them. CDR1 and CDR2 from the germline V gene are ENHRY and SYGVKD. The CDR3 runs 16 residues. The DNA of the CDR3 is TGTGCCATCAGTGAGTCCTGGGAGTCAAACACAGATACGCAGTATTTT. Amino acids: CAISESWESNTDTQYF.

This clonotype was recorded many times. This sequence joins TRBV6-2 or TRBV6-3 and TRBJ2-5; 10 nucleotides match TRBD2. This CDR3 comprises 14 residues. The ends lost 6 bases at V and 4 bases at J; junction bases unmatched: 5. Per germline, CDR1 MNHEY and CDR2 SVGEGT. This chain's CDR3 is CASRGSGRSETQYF. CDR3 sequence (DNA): TGTGCCAGCAGGGGTAGCGGGAGGTCAGAGACCCAGTACTTC.

DNA for the CDR3: TGTGCCAGCAGCTTAAGCCAGGGCACAGATACGCAGTATTTT. The encoded protein is CASSLSQGTDTQYF. The chain has TRBV7-3 and TRBJ2-3; D not certain. This CDR3 has 14 residues. The V gene's germline CDR1 is SGHTA and CDR2 FQGTGA. The V gene lost 1 base and the J gene lost 1 base, with 6 bases spanning the gap.

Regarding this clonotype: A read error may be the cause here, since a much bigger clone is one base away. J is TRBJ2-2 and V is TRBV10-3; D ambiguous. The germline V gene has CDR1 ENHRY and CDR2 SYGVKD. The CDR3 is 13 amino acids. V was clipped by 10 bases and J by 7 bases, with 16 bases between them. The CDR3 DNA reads TGTGCCAGCAGCATAGAGTCTGGCGGGGAGCTGTTTTTT. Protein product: CASSIESGGELFF.

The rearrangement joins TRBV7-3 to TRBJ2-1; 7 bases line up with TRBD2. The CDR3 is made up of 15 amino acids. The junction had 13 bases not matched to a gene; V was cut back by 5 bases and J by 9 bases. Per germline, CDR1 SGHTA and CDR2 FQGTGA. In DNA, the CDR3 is TGTGCCAGCAGCCTCAATGACTATCAGCGGGGTGAGCAGTTCTTC. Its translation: CASSLNDYQRGEQFF.

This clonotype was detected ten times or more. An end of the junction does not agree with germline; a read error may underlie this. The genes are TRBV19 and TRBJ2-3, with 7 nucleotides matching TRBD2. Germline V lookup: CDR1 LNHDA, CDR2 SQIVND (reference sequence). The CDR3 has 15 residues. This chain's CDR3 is CASTIAGSLTDTQYF. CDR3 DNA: TGTGCCAGTACTATAGCGGGTAGTCTCACAGATACGCAGTATTTT.

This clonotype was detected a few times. The CDR3 bases are TGTGCCAGCAGCTTAGGAGGTGGGGCGGCAGCTTTCTTT. Its translation: CASSLGGGAAAFF. The chain joins TRBV7-9 to TRBJ1-1, with TRBD1 as a possible D gene (5 bases). Germline CDR1 is SEHNR and CDR2 is FQNEAQ (reference sequence). The CDR3 consists of 13 residues. V lost 1 base, J lost 10 bases, and 13 bases lay in between.

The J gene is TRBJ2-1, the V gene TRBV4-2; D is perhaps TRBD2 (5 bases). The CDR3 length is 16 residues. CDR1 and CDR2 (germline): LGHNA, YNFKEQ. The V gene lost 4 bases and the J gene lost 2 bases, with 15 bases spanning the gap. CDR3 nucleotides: TGTGCCAGCAGCCGAGACGTCGGGGTGGCCTACAATGAGCAGTTCTTC. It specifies CASSRDVGVAYNEQFF.

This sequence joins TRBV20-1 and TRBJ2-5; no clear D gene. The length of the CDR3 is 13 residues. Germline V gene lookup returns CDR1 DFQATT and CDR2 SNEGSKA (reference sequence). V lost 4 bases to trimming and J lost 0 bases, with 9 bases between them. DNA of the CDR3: TGCAGTGCTACCTGGGATAACCAAGAGACCCAGTACTTC. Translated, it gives CSATWDNQETQYF.

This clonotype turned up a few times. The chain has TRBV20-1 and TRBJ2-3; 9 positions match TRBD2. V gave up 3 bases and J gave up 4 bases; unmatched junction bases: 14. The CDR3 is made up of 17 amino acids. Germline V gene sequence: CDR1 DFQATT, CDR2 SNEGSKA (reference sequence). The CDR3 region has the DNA TGCAGTGCTAGGACGGGCGGGGGGGCCCTTACGGCAGATACGCAGTATTTT. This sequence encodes CSARTGGGALTADTQYF.

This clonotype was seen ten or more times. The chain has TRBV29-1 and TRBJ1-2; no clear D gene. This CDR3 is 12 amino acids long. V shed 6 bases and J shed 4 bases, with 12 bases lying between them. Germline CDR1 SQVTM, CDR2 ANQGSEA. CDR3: CSVTYSLYGYTF. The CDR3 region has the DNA TGCAGCGTGACCTACTCACTCTATGGCTACACCTTC.